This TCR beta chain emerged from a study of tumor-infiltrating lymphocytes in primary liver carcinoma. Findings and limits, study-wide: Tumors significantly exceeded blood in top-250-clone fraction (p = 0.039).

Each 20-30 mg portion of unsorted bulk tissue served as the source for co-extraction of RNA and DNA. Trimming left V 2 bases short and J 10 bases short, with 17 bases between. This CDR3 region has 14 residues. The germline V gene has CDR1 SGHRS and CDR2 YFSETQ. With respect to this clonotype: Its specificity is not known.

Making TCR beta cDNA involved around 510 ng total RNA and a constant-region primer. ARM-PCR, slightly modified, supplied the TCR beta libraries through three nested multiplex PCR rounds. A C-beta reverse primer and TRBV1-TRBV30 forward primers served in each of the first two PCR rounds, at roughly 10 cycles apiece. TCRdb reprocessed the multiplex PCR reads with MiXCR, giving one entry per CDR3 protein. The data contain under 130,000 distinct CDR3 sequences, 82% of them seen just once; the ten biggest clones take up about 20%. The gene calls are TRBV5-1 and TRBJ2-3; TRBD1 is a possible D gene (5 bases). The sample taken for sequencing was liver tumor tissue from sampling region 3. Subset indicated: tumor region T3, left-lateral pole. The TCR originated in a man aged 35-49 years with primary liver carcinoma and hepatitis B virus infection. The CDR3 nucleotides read TGCGCCAGCAGCTTTAATGACAGTACGGATGCGCAGTATTTT. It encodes CASSFNDSTDAQYF.